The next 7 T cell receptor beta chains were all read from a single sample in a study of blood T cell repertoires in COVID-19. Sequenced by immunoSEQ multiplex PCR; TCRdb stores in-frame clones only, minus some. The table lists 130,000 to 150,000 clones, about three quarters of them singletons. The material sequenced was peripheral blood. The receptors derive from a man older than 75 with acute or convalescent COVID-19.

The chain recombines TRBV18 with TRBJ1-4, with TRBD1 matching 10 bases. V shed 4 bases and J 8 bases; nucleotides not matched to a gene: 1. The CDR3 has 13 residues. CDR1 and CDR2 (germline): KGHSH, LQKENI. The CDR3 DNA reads TGTGCCAGCTCACGGACAGGGGGGGAAAAACTGTTTTTT. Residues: CASSRTGGEKLFF.

The CDR3, as DNA: TGCGCCAGCCCGACCTGGGGGCTAACCAAAAACATTCAGTACTTC. Protein sequence: CASPTWGLTKNIQYF. The chain links TRBV10-1 to TRBJ2-4; TRBD1 might be the D (6 bases). CDR3 length: 15 amino acids. The V gene's germline CDR1 is WNHNN and CDR2 SYGVQD (reference sequence). Trimming took off 8 bases at V and 2 bases at J, with 16 bases between the two ends.

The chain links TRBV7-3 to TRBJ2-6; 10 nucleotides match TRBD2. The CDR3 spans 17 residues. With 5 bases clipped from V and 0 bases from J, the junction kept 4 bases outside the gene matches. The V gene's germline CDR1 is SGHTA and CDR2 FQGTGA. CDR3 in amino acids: CASSTSGAISGANVLTF. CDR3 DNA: TGTGCCAGCAGCACTAGCGGGGCAATCTCTGGGGCCAACGTCCTGACTTTC.

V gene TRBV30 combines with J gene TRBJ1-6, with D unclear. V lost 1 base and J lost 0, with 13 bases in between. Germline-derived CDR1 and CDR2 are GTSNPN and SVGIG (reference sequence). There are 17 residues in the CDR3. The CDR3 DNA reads TGTGCCTGGAGTGCCATGGAGACGAGCTCCTATAATTCACCCCTCCACTTT. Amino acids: CAWSAMETSSYNSPLHF.

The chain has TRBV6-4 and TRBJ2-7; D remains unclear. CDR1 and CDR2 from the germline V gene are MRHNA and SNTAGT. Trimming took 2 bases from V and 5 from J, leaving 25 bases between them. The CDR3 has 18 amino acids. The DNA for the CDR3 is TGTGCCAGCAGTGACATCGATCCCAGGTGGCAAGAATTGAACGAGCAGTACTTC. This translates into CASSDIDPRWQELNEQYF.

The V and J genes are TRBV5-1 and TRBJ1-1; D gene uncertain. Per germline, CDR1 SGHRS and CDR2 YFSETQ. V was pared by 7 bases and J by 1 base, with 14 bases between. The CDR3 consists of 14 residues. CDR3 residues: CASRHDDTNTEAFF. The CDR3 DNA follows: TGCGCCAGCCGCCATGACGACACGAACACTGAAGCTTTCTTT.

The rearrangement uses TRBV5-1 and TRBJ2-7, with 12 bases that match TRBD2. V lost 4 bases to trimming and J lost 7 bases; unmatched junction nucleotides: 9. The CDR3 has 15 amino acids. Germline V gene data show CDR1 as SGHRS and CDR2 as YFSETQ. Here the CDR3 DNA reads TGCGCCAGCAGCATTGGCGCGACTAGCGGGGGAGAGCAGTACTTC. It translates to CASSIGATSGGEQYF.